The 6 T cell receptor beta chains below come from one sample, sequenced in a study of T cell repertoires in cytomegalovirus infection. TCRdb re-analysed the reads in MiXCR, keeping a single row per CDR3 protein. The table shows roughly 320,000 distinct CDR3 sequences, with 8% to 10% occurring only once. Sequenced sample: PBMCs. These receptors all stem from a human donor in good health (CMV status not recorded). Some clones in this sample may be carry-over from other donors' samples.

Only a few counts were recorded for this clonotype. The gene calls are TRBV20-1 and TRBJ2-4, with 7 bases that match TRBD1. Trimming cost V 6 bases and J 2 bases; bases outside gene matches: 13. Germline V gene lookup returns CDR1 DFQATT and CDR2 SNEGSKA (reference sequence). This CDR3 has 16 residues. CDR3 sequence (DNA): TGCAGTGCCCAGGCCGTGACAGGGTTTCCCAAAAACATTCAGTACTTC. It yields the protein CSAQAVTGFPKNIQYF.

This clonotype was found many times. The chain is built from TRBV25-1 and TRBJ2-5, with TRBD2 as a possible D gene (6 bases). Trimming shortened V by 7 bases and J by 3 bases, and 21 bases separated the two germline ends. CDR3 length: 16 amino acids. CDR1 and CDR2 (germline): MGHDK, SYGVNS. The CDR3 protein is CASTLGGSWGEETQYF. Here the CDR3 DNA reads TGTGCCAGCACCTTAGGAGGCAGCTGGGGGGAAGAGACCCAGTACTTC. Variable domain in full (rest from reference TRBV25-1 and TRBJ2-5): EADIYQTPRYLVIGTGKKITLECSQTMGHDKMYWYQQDPGMELHLIHYSYGVNSTEKGDLSSESTVSRIRTEHFPLTLESARPSHTSQYLCASTLGGSWGEETQYFGPGTRLLVL.

Ten or more counts support this clonotype. The chain carries TRBV6-6 and TRBJ2-7; D gene unclear. Germline assignment: CDR1 MNHNY and CDR2 SVGAGI (reference sequence). Between the trimmed V and J ends, which lost 2 bases and 3 bases, there was a span of 29 bases. The CDR3 loop spans 20 amino acids. The CDR3 DNA follows: TGTGCCAGCAGTTACAGAGGACGCGCTGAACGGCCCAAGGGAAGCTACGAGCAGTACGTC. It encodes CASSYRGRAERPKGSYEQYV.

At least ten counts were recorded for this clonotype. CDR3 amino acids: CASSRQGASQETQYF. The CDR3 bases are TGTGCCAGCAGCAGACAGGGGGCGTCTCAAGAGACCCAGTACTTC. The chain links TRBV7-2 to TRBJ2-5, with 10 bases aligning to TRBD1. This CDR3 contains 15 residues. The V and J ends lost 5 bases and 2 bases, in that order; junction bases with no gene match: 5. CDR1 is SGHTA, CDR2 FQGNSA, per germline.

This clonotype was observed many times. The chain couples TRBV5-4 to TRBJ2-1; 9 nucleotides align to TRBD1. CDR3 length: 16 amino acids. The V and J ends lost 5 bases and 1 base, in that order; junction bases with no gene match: 7. Germline V lookup: CDR1 SGHNT, CDR2 YYREEE (reference sequence). The CDR3 sequence is CASSSGTGLSYNEQFF. The CDR3 nucleotides are TGTGCCAGCAGTTCCGGGACAGGGTTGTCCTACAATGAGCAGTTCTTC.

This clonotype has ten or more counts. CDR3 in DNA: TGTGCCAGCACATCCCGAGGGGTAAACACTGAAGCTTTCTTT. Its translation: CASTSRGVNTEAFF. The chain joins TRBV7-8 to TRBJ1-1, with TRBD1 as a possible D gene (5 bases). The germline V gene has CDR1 SGHVS and CDR2 FQNEAQ. Trimming left V 7 bases short and J 2 bases short, with 14 bases between. CDR3 length: 14 residues. Looking up the rest from reference TRBV7-8 and TRBJ1-1 gives the full variable domain: GAGVSQSPRYKVAKRGQDVALRCDPISGHVSLFWYQQALGQGPEFLTYFQNEAQLDKSGLPSDRFFAERPEGSVSTLKIQRTQQEDSAVYLCASTSRGVNTEAFFGQGTRLTVV.